The rows below give T cell receptor beta chains drawn from one sample of a study of T cells in tumors after PD-1 blockade. Clones were sequenced by immunoSEQ multiplex PCR, and TCRdb holds only the in-frame ones, with some missing. The sample has roughly 14,000 clones; around 80% are singletons. The specimen comprised PBMCs, sampled after anti-PD-1 treatment. Every receptor here comes from a human donor with basal cell carcinoma. The CDR3 runs from the conserved cysteine through the conserved F or W.

v_call cdr3_aa
TRBV7-2 CASSLDSYSGNTIYF
TRBV2 CACCDGGGRVGSSYNEQFF
TRBV2 CASSAGSSYEQYF
TRBV29-1 CSVEERSSYNEQFF
TRBV24-1 CATGQFNEQYF
TRBV2 CARCYGWAREGSSYNEQFF
TRBV21-1 CASNLSLQGREKLFF
TRBV2 CASSGYREPDTQYF
TRBV6-5 CASTYGTGVTGELFF
TRBV6-5 CASTPVRGDEQYF
TRBV6-5 CATHTGGAANNEQFF
TRBV2 CASSASGVSYNEQFF
TRBV7-9 CASSSTGAGAFF
TRBV18 CASSPPSGELFF
TRBV6-5 CASREGASTGELFF
TRBV7-3 CASSPRTSGSGEQFF
TRBV7-9 CASSPRTEWGRSEKLFF
TRBV29-1 CSVRTSQETQYF
TRBV2 CARCDGWAGVGSSYNEQFF
TRBV11-1 CASSPRQVRETQYF
TRBV24-1 CATSDPRDEAETQYF
TRBV25-1 CASSVHRGLAGEAGELFF
TRBV4-1 CASSPGQGAVQPQHF
TRBV5-6 CASSLPGADTQYF
TRBV6-1 CASSEALLTSGYEQYF
TRBV15 CATSSGLYGELFF
TRBV3-1/TRBV3-2 CASSQPGFMNTEAFF
TRBV27 CASSLTLGANVLTF
TRBV7-9 CASSLAREGEQYF
TRBV27 CASSHGGASEQFF
TRBV15 CATSRVGSSNQPQHF
TRBV3-1/TRBV3-2 CASSQDRGYEQYF
TRBV19 CASSLRTSPGELFF
TRBV6-4 CASRAPQATNEKLFF
TRBV3-1/TRBV3-2 CASSLLLTRDTQYF
TRBV28 CASRSGLVSDTQYF
TRBV21-1 CASSKWFLAGGPHSGDQETQYF
TRBV24-1 CAFRSRPKQETQYF
TRBV19 CASSMTQPPPFVRRNQPQHF
TRBV7-2 CASSQAGLHYNEQFF
TRBV18 CASSLGQISTDTQYF
TRBV18 CASSPSGGAYEQYF
TRBV4-2 CASSHNLAGNYGEQFF